A selection of T cell receptor beta chains follows, all from one sample in a study of blood T cell repertoires in COVID-19. Profiled with immunoSEQ multiplex PCR; TCRdb holds only in-frame clones, not every one. This sample has 250,000 to 300,000 clones, with around 86% found just once. The source material was peripheral blood. The receptors stem from a man aged 18-30 years with active or convalescent COVID-19. The CDR3 runs from the conserved cysteine through the conserved F or W. A D gene is named only where the DNA matches it firmly. Clone size is stated in some rows and not others, as once, few, many or a class when expanded.

CDR3 protein: CASSEGLAVYEQYF
CDR3 DNA: TGTGCCAGCAGTGAGGGACTAGCGGTATACGAGCAGTACTTC
V gene: TRBV6-1
clone size: .
J gene: TRBJ2-7
D gene: TRBD2

CDR3 protein: CASSSAYPGLDWGETQYF
CDR3 DNA: TGTGCCAGCAGCTCTGCATATCCCGGACTAGATTGGGGAGAGACCCAGTACTTC
V gene: TRBV5-5
clone size: .
J gene: TRBJ2-5
D gene: TRBD2

CDR3 protein: CASSLLGGTEAFF
CDR3 DNA: TGCGCCAGCAGCTTGCTGGGAGGCACTGAAGCTTTCTTT
V gene: TRBV5-1
clone size: .
J gene: TRBJ1-1
D gene: .

CDR3 protein: CATSPRRAAGDSSEQYF
CDR3 DNA: TGTGCCACCAGCCCCCGCCGGGCCGCGGGAGACTCTTCCGAGCAGTACTTC
V gene: TRBV15
clone size: .
J gene: TRBJ2-7
D gene: TRBD2

CDR3 protein: CASSPGRGLQETQYF
CDR3 DNA: TGCGCCAGCAGTCCGGGTAGGGGGCTACAAGAGACCCAGTACTTC
V gene: TRBV4-3
clone size: once
J gene: TRBJ2-5
D gene: TRBD1

CDR3 protein: CASSLSSGTGVSGYTF
CDR3 DNA: TGTGCCAGCAGCTTAAGTAGCGGAACAGGGGTATCGGGCTACACCTTC
V gene: TRBV7-9
clone size: .
J gene: TRBJ1-2
D gene: TRBD1

CDR3 protein: CASAPKMRGQGSSYNEQFF
CDR3 DNA: TGTGCCAGCGCTCCCAAGATGAGGGGGCAGGGGTCATCCTACAATGAGCAGTTCTTC
V gene: TRBV21-1
clone size: .
J gene: TRBJ2-1
D gene: .

CDR3 protein: CASSLEGGNEQFF
CDR3 DNA: TGTGCCAGCAGCTTGGAAGGGGGCAATGAGCAGTTCTTC
V gene: TRBV5-5
clone size: .
J gene: TRBJ2-1
D gene: .

CDR3 protein: CASSQVGLGAGGYTF
CDR3 DNA: TGCGCCAGCAGCCAAGTTGGTTTGGGGGCTGGTGGCTACACCTTC
V gene: TRBV4-1
clone size: .
J gene: TRBJ1-2
D gene: .

CDR3 protein: CASSQDWASNEQFF
CDR3 DNA: TGCGCCAGCAGCCAAGATTGGGCCTCCAATGAGCAGTTCTTC
V gene: TRBV4-1
clone size: .
J gene: TRBJ2-1
D gene: .

CDR3 protein: CATSSRTGGINEKLFF
CDR3 DNA: TGTGCCACCTCCTCGAGGACAGGGGGAATAAATGAAAAACTGTTTTTT
V gene: TRBV7-9
clone size: .
J gene: TRBJ1-4
D gene: TRBD1

CDR3 protein: CASRTLAGGRGYTF
CDR3 DNA: TGTGCCAGCAGAACCCTTGCAGGGGGCAGAGGCTACACCTTC
V gene: TRBV6-5
clone size: .
J gene: TRBJ1-2
D gene: TRBD1

CDR3 protein: CATSPGHASGANVLTF
CDR3 DNA: TGTGCCACCAGTCCGGGACATGCCTCTGGGGCCAACGTCCTGACTTTC
V gene: TRBV24-1
clone size: .
J gene: TRBJ2-6
D gene: .

CDR3 protein: CASSPGWDSPYNEQFF
CDR3 DNA: TGTGCCAGCAGTCCCGGCTGGGACTCGCCCTACAATGAGCAGTTCTTC
V gene: TRBV27
clone size: .
J gene: TRBJ2-1
D gene: .

CDR3 protein: CASSPRGTSGSYEQYF
CDR3 DNA: TGTGCCAGCAGCCCTAGGGGGACTAGCGGGTCCTACGAGCAGTACTTC
V gene: TRBV3-1/TRBV3-2
clone size: .
J gene: TRBJ2-7
D gene: TRBD2

CDR3 protein: CAWNAQGRTQFF
CDR3 DNA: TGTGCCTGGAACGCGCAGGGGCGGACTCAGTTCTTC
V gene: TRBV30
clone size: .
J gene: TRBJ2-1
D gene: .

CDR3 protein: CASSEGARRTEAFF
CDR3 DNA: TGTGCCAGCAGTGAGGGGGCGCGGAGGACTGAAGCTTTCTTT
V gene: TRBV2
clone size: .
J gene: TRBJ1-1
D gene: .

CDR3 protein: CASSWGQGDTDTQYF
CDR3 DNA: TGTGCCAGCAGCTGGGGACAGGGAGACACAGATACGCAGTATTTT
V gene: TRBV7-9
clone size: .
J gene: TRBJ2-3
D gene: TRBD1

CDR3 protein: CASSSPHQPQHF
CDR3 DNA: TGTGCCAGCAGCTCTCCCCATCAGCCCCAGCATTTT
V gene: TRBV5-6
clone size: .
J gene: TRBJ1-5
D gene: .

CDR3 protein: CASSKATGQSIYEQYF
CDR3 DNA: TGTGCCAGCAGCAAAGCAACGGGACAGAGCATATACGAGCAGTACTTC
V gene: TRBV21-1
clone size: .
J gene: TRBJ2-7
D gene: .

CDR3 protein: CASSQPGQDTLAGQFF
CDR3 DNA: TGTGCCAGCAGCCAGCCGGGACAGGATACATTGGCTGGGCAGTTCTTC
V gene: TRBV3-1/TRBV3-2
clone size: .
J gene: TRBJ2-1
D gene: TRBD1

CDR3 protein: CASTTAYGYTF
CDR3 DNA: TGTGCCAGTACTACAGCCTATGGCTACACCTTC
V gene: TRBV19
clone size: .
J gene: TRBJ1-2
D gene: .

CDR3 protein: CASQRRLAGGPVLETQYF
CDR3 DNA: TGTGCCAGCCAGCGTCGGCTAGCGGGAGGGCCGGTACTGGAGACCCAGTACTTC
V gene: TRBV19
clone size: once
J gene: TRBJ2-5
D gene: TRBD2

CDR3 protein: CASSVLGADTEAFF
CDR3 DNA: TGTGCCAGCAGTGTTTTAGGGGCCGACACTGAAGCTTTCTTT
V gene: TRBV2
clone size: .
J gene: TRBJ1-1
D gene: .

CDR3 protein: CASSPRTGEKLFF
CDR3 DNA: TGTGCCAGCTCACCACGGACAGGGGAAAAACTGTTTTTT
V gene: TRBV18
clone size: .
J gene: TRBJ1-4
D gene: TRBD1

CDR3 protein: CASSYERERGEQYF
CDR3 DNA: TGTGCCAGCAGTTACGAACGGGAGCGTGGCGAGCAGTACTTC
V gene: TRBV6-5
clone size: .
J gene: TRBJ2-7
D gene: .

CDR3 protein: CASSEPEREVNTQYF
CDR3 DNA: TGTGCCAGCAGTGAACCAGAGCGGGAGGTGAACACGCAGTATTTT
V gene: TRBV6-1
clone size: once
J gene: TRBJ2-3
D gene: TRBD2

CDR3 protein: CASNPGTGILANYGYTF
CDR3 DNA: TGTGCCAGCAACCCCGGGACAGGCATTTTAGCTAACTATGGCTACACCTTC
V gene: TRBV5-4
clone size: .
J gene: TRBJ1-2
D gene: TRBD1

CDR3 protein: CASSQEAAGGSFYGYTF
CDR3 DNA: TGTGCCAGCAGCCAGGAGGCGGCAGGGGGGAGCTTCTATGGCTACACCTTC
V gene: TRBV5-4
clone size: .
J gene: TRBJ1-2
D gene: TRBD1

CDR3 protein: CASDRTGTDTQYF
CDR3 DNA: TGCGCCAGTGATCGGACAGGCACAGATACGCAGTATTTT
V gene: TRBV10-2
clone size: .
J gene: TRBJ2-3
D gene: .

CDR3 protein: CASSMLQETQYF
CDR3 DNA: TGTGCCAGTAGTATGCTACAAGAGACCCAGTACTTC
V gene: TRBV19
clone size: .
J gene: TRBJ2-5
D gene: .

CDR3 protein: CASRDSGTIDEKLFF
CDR3 DNA: TGCGCCAGCCGTGACTCCGGGACAATTGATGAAAAACTGTTTTTT
V gene: TRBV5-1
clone size: .
J gene: TRBJ1-4
D gene: .

CDR3 protein: CASSLNKDNRVNKELFF
CDR3 DNA: TGTGCCAGCAGCCTCAATAAAGATAACAGGGTCAACAAGGAGCTGTTTTTT
V gene: TRBV7-2
clone size: few
J gene: TRBJ2-2
D gene: .

CDR3 protein: CASSLVQAEETQYF
CDR3 DNA: TGCGCCAGCAGCTTGGTACAGGCTGAAGAGACCCAGTACTTC
V gene: TRBV5-1
clone size: .
J gene: TRBJ2-5
D gene: .

CDR3 protein: CASTKDRGGYNEQFF
CDR3 DNA: TGTGCCAGTACCAAAGACCGGGGGGGCTACAATGAGCAGTTCTTC
V gene: TRBV19
clone size: .
J gene: TRBJ2-1
D gene: TRBD2

CDR3 protein: CASSLPGQGSYGYTF
CDR3 DNA: TGTGCCAGCAGCCTCCCGGGACAGGGGAGCTATGGCTACACCTTC
V gene: TRBV7-9
clone size: once
J gene: TRBJ1-2
D gene: TRBD1

CDR3 protein: CSVGQASYTF
CDR3 DNA: TGCAGCGTGGGACAGGCTAGCTACACCTTC
V gene: TRBV29-1
clone size: .
J gene: TRBJ1-2
D gene: TRBD1

CDR3 protein: CASSTHTGGVGQPQHF
CDR3 DNA: TGTGCCAGCAGTACCCACACAGGGGGGGTCGGTCAGCCCCAGCATTTT
V gene: TRBV28
clone size: .
J gene: TRBJ1-5
D gene: TRBD1

CDR3 protein: CASSLASGRVDTQYF
CDR3 DNA: TGCGCCAGCAGCTTGGCTAGCGGGAGGGTTGATACGCAGTATTTT
V gene: TRBV5-1
clone size: .
J gene: TRBJ2-3
D gene: TRBD2

CDR3 protein: CATSDTDKISGANVLTF
CDR3 DNA: TGTGCCACCAGTGACACGGACAAGATCTCTGGGGCCAACGTCCTGACTTTC
V gene: TRBV24-1
clone size: .
J gene: TRBJ2-6
D gene: .

CDR3 protein: CASRLNEQFF
CDR3 DNA: TGTGCCAGCAGATTAAATGAGCAGTTCTTC
V gene: TRBV2
clone size: .
J gene: TRBJ2-1
D gene: .

CDR3 protein: CASYGQGTDTQYF
CDR3 DNA: TGTGCCAGCTACGGACAGGGGACAGATACGCAGTATTTT
V gene: TRBV5-4
clone size: .
J gene: TRBJ2-3
D gene: TRBD1

CDR3 protein: CASSLAWGGGHHIF
CDR3 DNA: TGCGCCAGCAGCTTGGCCTGGGGCGGCGGACACCATATATTT
V gene: TRBV5-1
clone size: .
J gene: TRBJ1-3
D gene: .

CDR3 protein: CASSPGQGDEQYF
CDR3 DNA: TGTGCCAGCAGCCCGGGACAGGGGGACGAGCAGTACTTC
V gene: TRBV7-6
clone size: .
J gene: TRBJ2-7
D gene: TRBD1

CDR3 protein: CAWRLNTEAFF
CDR3 DNA: TGTGCCTGGCGTCTCAACACTGAAGCTTTCTTT
V gene: TRBV30
clone size: .
J gene: TRBJ1-1
D gene: .

CDR3 protein: CASSPGTGQGGNQPQHF
CDR3 DNA: TGTGCCAGCTCACCCGGGACAGGCCAGGGAGGCAATCAGCCCCAGCATTTT
V gene: TRBV18
clone size: few
J gene: TRBJ1-5
D gene: TRBD1

CDR3 protein: CASSTVSGAGELFF
CDR3 DNA: TGTGCCAGCAGTACAGTTTCAGGGGCCGGGGAGCTGTTTTTT
V gene: TRBV5-4
clone size: .
J gene: TRBJ2-2
D gene: .

CDR3 protein: CASSLVAREKLFF
CDR3 DNA: TGTGCCAGCAGTTTGGTGGCACGAGAAAAACTGTTTTTT
V gene: TRBV12-3/TRBV12-4
clone size: .
J gene: TRBJ1-4
D gene: .

CDR3 protein: CASSLRGRGNQPQHF
CDR3 DNA: TGTGCCAGCAGTTTACGGGGTCGGGGCAATCAGCCCCAGCATTTT
V gene: TRBV6-2/TRBV6-3
clone size: .
J gene: TRBJ1-5
D gene: .

CDR3 protein: CASSVGLGGQGMDTIYF
CDR3 DNA: TGTGCCAGCAGCGTAGGCTTGGGAGGACAGGGAATGGACACCATATATTTT
V gene: TRBV9
clone size: .
J gene: TRBJ1-3
D gene: TRBD1

CDR3 protein: CASSYDRVDTF
CDR3 DNA: TGTGCCAGCAGTTACGACAGGGTTGACACCTTC
V gene: TRBV6-5
clone size: .
J gene: TRBJ1-2
D gene: TRBD1

CDR3 protein: CASSQDRLGREKLFF
CDR3 DNA: TGTGCCAGCAGCCAAGATAGGCTAGGAAGGGAAAAACTGTTTTTT
V gene: TRBV3-1/TRBV3-2
clone size: .
J gene: TRBJ1-4
D gene: .

CDR3 protein: CASSPGQISNQPQHF
CDR3 DNA: TGTGCCAGCAGCCCTGGACAGATTAGCAATCAGCCCCAGCATTTT
V gene: TRBV7-9
clone size: .
J gene: TRBJ1-5
D gene: .